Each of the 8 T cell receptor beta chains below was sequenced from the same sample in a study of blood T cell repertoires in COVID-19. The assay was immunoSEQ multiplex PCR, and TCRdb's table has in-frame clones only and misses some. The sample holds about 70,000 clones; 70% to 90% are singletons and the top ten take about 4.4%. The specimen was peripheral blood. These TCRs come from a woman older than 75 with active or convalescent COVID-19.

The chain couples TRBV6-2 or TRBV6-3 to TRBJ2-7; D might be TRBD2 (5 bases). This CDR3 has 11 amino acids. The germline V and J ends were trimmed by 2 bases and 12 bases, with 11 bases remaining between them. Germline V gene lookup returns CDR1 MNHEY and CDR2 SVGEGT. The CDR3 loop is CASSYKDWGYF. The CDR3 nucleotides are TGTGCCAGCAGTTACAAGGACTGGGGGTACTTC.

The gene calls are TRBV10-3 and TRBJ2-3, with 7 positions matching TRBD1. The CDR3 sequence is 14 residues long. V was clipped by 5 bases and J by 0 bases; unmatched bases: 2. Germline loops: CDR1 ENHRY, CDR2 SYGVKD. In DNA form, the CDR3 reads TGTGCCATCAGTAAGACAGGGAGCACAGATACGCAGTATTTT. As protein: CAISKTGSTDTQYF.

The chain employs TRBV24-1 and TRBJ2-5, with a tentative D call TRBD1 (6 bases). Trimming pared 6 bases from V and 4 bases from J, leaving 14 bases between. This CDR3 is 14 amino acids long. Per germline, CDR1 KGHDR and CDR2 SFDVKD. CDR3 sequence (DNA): TGTGCCACCAGTTCCTTTGGGGGCTCAGAGACCCAGTACTTC. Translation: CATSSFGGSETQYF.

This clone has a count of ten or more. In nucleotides, the CDR3 is TGTGCCAGCAGTTTATCAGGCTTAGGCTTGGGAGCCAAAAACATTCAGTACTTC. It codes for CASSLSGLGLGAKNIQYF. The chain links TRBV28 to TRBJ2-4; D unresolved. CDR1 MDHEN and CDR2 SYDVKM come from the germline V gene. The ends were cut back, 1 base at V and 0 bases at J, with 16 bases in the middle. The CDR3 is made up of 18 amino acids.

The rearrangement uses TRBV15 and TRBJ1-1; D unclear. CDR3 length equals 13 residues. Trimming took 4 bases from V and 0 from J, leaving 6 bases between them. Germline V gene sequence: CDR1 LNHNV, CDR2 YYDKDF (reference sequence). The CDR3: CATSTYLNTEAFF. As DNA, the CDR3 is TGTGCCACCAGCACGTACTTGAACACTGAAGCTTTCTTT.

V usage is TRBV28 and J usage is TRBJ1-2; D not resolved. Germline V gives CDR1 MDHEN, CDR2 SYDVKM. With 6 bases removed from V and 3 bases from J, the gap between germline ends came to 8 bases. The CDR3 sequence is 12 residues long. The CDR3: CASRDGDYGYTF. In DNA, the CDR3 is TGTGCCAGCAGGGACGGGGACTATGGCTACACCTTC.

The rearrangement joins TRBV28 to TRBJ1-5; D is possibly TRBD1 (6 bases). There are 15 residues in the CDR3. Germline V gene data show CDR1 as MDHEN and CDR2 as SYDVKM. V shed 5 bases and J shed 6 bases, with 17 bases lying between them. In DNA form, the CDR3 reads TGTGCCAGCAGTGAGAGACAGGTTTTTGGTCAGCCCCAGCATTTT. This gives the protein CASSERQVFGQPQHF.

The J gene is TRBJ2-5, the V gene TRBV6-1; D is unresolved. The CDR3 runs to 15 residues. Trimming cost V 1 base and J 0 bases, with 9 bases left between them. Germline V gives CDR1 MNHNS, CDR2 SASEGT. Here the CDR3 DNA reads TGTGCCAGCAGTGAAGGGGCTCTGTACCAAGAGACCCAGTACTTC. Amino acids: CASSEGALYQETQYF.